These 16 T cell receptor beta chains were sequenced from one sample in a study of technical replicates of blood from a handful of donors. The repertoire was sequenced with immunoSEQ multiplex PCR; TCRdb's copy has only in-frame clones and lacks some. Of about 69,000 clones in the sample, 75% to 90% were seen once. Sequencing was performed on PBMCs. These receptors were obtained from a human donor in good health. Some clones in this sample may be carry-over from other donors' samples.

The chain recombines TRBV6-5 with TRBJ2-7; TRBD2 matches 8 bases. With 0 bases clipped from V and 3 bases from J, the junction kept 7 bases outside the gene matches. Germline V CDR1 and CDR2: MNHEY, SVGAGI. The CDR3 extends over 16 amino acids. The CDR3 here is CASSYSRTSNGYEQYF. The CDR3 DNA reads TGTGCCAGCAGTTACTCTCGGACTAGCAACGGCTACGAGCAGTACTTC.

The CDR3 DNA reads TGTGCCAGCAGTGAATTTGGGGACAGGAGATACAATGAGCAGTTCTTC. Translation: CASSEFGDRRYNEQFF. The chain recombines TRBV6-1 with TRBJ2-1; 8 bases are a match to TRBD1. Germline values: CDR1 MNHNS, CDR2 SASEGT. Trimming took 2 bases from V and 4 from J; bases not matched to a gene: 7. The CDR3 consists of 16 residues.

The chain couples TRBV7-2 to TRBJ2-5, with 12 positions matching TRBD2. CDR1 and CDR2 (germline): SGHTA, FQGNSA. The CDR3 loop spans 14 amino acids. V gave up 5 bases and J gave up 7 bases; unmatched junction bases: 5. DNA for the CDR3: TGTGCCAGCAGCCTCCTAGCGGGAGGGGTGACCCAGTACTTC. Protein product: CASSLLAGGVTQYF.

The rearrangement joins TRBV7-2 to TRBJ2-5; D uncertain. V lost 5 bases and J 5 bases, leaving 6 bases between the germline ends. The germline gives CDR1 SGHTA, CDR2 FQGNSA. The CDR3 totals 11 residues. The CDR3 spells CASSPGETQYF. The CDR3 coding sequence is TGTGCCAGCAGCCCCGGGGAGACCCAGTACTTC.

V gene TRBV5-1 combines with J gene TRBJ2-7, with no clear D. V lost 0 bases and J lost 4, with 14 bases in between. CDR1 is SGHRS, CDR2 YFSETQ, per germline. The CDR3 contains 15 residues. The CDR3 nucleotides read TGCGCCAGCAGCTTGGGTTGGCTCCCTCAATACGAGCAGTACTTC. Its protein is CASSLGWLPQYEQYF.

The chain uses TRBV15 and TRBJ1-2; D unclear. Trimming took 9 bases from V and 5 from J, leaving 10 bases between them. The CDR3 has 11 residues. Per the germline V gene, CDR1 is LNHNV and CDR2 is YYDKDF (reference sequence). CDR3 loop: CATWSGYGYTF. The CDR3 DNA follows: TGTGCCACTTGGTCGGGATATGGCTACACCTTC. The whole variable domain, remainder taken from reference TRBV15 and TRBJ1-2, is DAMVIQNPRYQVTQFGKPVTLSCSQTLNHNVMYWYQQKSSQAPKLLFHYYDKDFNNEADTPDNFQSRRPNTSFCFLDIRSPGLGDTAMYLCATWSGYGYTFGSGTRLTVV.

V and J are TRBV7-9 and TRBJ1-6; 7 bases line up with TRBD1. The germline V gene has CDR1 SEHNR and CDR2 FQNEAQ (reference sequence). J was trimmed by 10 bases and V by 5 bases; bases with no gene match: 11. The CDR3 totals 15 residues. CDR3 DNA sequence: TGTGCCAGCAGCCCCGGGACAGCCCAAGGGTCACCCCTCCACTTT. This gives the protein CASSPGTAQGSPLHF.

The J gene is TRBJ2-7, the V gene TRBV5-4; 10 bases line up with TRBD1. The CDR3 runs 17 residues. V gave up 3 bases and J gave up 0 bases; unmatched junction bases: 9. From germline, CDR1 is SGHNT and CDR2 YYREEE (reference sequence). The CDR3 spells CASSSGTGARSSYEQYF. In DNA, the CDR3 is TGTGCCAGCAGCTCCGGGACAGGGGCCAGAAGCTCCTACGAGCAGTACTTC.

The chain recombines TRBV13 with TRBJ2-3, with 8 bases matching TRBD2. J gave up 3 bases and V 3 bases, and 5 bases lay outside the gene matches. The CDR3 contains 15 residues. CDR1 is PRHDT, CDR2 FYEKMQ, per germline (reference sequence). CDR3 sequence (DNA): TGTGCCAGCAGCTTCAGGCGGGGGGAGACAGATACGCAGTATTTT. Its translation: CASSFRRGETDTQYF.

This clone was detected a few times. The CDR3 region is CASSLGTQNSYEQYF. DNA of the CDR3: TGTGCCAGCAGCTTAGGGACACAAAACTCCTACGAGCAGTACTTC. The J gene is TRBJ2-7, the V gene TRBV7-3; D possibly corresponds to TRBD1 (6 bases). V lost 2 bases to trimming and J lost 0 bases, with 11 bases between them. The CDR3 has 15 amino acids. CDR1 SGHTA and CDR2 FQGTGA come from the germline V gene. Together with reference TRBV7-3 and TRBJ2-7, the CDR3 gives the full variable domain: GAGVSQTPSNKVTEKGKYVELRCDPISGHTALYWYRQSLGQGPEFLIYFQGTGAADDSGLPNDRFFAVRPEGSVSTLKIQRTERGDSAVYLCASSLGTQNSYEQYFGPGTRLTVT.

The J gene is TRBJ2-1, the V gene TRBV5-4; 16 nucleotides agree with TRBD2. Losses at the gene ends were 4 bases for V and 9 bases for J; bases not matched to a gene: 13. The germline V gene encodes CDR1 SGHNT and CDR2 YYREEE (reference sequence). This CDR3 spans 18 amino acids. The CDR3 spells CASSASPGLAGGSGEQFF. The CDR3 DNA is TGTGCCAGCAGCGCATCACCGGGACTAGCGGGAGGGTCGGGTGAGCAGTTCTTC. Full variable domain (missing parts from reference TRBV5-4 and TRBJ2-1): ETGVTQSPTHLIKTRGQQVTLRCSSQSGHNTVSWYQQALGQGPQFIFQYYREEENGRGNFPPRFSGLQFPNYSSELNVNALELDDSALYLCASSASPGLAGGSGEQFFGPGTRLTVL.

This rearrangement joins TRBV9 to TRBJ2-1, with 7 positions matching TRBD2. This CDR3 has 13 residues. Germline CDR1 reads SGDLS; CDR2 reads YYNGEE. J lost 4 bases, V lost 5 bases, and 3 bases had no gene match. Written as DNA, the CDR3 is TGTGCCAGCAGTGGACTAGTGTACAATGAGCAGTTCTTC. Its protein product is CASSGLVYNEQFF.

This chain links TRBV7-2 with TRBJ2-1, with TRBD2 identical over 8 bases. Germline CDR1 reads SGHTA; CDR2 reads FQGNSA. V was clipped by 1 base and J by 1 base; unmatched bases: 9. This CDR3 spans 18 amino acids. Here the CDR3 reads CASSLVASGRSSYNEQFF. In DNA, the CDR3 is TGTGCCAGCAGCTTAGTAGCTAGCGGGCGTTCTTCCTACAATGAGCAGTTCTTC.

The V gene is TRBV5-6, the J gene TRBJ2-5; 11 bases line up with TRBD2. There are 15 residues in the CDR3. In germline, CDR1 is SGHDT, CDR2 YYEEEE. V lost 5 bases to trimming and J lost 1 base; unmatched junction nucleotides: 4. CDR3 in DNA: TGTGCCAGCAGAACGACTAGCGGGGCCCAAGAGACCCAGTACTTC. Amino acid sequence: CASRTTSGAQETQYF.

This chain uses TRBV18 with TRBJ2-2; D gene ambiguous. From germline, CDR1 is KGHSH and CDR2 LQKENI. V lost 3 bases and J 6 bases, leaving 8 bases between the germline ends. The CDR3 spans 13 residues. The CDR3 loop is CASSPPVPGELFF. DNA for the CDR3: TGTGCCAGCTCACCTCCGGTGCCCGGGGAGCTGTTTTTT.

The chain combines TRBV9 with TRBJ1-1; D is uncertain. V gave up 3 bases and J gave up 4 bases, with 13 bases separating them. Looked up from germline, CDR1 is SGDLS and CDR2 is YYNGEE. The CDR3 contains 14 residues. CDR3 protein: CASSADQAGTEAFF. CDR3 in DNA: TGTGCCAGCAGCGCAGACCAAGCGGGCACTGAAGCTTTCTTT. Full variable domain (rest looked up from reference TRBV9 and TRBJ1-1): DSGVTQTPKHLITATGQRVTLRCSPRSGDLSVYWYQQSLDQGLQFLIQYYNGEERAKGNILERFSAQQFPDLHSELNLSSLELGDSALYFCASSADQAGTEAFFGQGTRLTVV.